Listed here is a single T cell receptor beta chain. Its antigen is as yet unknown. CDR3 size: 14 residues. The V and J ends lost 2 bases and 2 bases respectively, with 9 bases between them. Germline CDR1 and CDR2: ENHRY and SYGVKD. The sample belongs to a study of cytomegalovirus exposure and HLA in healthy donors. Study results and caveats: The study flagged some 170 TCR beta chains as cytomegalovirus-associated. A later analysis showed TCR association rates differing by HLA locus, peaking at DRB1 and lowest at HLA-C.

It was with 60 Vbeta and 13 Jbeta primers that the PCR ran. Sequencing was performed with immunoSEQ multiplex PCR; in TCRdb, only in-frame clones are kept and a portion is missing. In the table there are some 190,000 clones, more than 70% of which are singletons. V gene TRBV10-3 combines with J gene TRBJ2-5; tentative D call: TRBD1 (5 bases). This clonotype originated in a woman in her 40s in good health and CMV-seronegative. The sample was PBMCs. The CDR3 sequence: CAISERGTQETQYF. DNA of the CDR3: TGTGCCATCAGTGAGAGGGGCACTCAAGAGACCCAGTACTTC.